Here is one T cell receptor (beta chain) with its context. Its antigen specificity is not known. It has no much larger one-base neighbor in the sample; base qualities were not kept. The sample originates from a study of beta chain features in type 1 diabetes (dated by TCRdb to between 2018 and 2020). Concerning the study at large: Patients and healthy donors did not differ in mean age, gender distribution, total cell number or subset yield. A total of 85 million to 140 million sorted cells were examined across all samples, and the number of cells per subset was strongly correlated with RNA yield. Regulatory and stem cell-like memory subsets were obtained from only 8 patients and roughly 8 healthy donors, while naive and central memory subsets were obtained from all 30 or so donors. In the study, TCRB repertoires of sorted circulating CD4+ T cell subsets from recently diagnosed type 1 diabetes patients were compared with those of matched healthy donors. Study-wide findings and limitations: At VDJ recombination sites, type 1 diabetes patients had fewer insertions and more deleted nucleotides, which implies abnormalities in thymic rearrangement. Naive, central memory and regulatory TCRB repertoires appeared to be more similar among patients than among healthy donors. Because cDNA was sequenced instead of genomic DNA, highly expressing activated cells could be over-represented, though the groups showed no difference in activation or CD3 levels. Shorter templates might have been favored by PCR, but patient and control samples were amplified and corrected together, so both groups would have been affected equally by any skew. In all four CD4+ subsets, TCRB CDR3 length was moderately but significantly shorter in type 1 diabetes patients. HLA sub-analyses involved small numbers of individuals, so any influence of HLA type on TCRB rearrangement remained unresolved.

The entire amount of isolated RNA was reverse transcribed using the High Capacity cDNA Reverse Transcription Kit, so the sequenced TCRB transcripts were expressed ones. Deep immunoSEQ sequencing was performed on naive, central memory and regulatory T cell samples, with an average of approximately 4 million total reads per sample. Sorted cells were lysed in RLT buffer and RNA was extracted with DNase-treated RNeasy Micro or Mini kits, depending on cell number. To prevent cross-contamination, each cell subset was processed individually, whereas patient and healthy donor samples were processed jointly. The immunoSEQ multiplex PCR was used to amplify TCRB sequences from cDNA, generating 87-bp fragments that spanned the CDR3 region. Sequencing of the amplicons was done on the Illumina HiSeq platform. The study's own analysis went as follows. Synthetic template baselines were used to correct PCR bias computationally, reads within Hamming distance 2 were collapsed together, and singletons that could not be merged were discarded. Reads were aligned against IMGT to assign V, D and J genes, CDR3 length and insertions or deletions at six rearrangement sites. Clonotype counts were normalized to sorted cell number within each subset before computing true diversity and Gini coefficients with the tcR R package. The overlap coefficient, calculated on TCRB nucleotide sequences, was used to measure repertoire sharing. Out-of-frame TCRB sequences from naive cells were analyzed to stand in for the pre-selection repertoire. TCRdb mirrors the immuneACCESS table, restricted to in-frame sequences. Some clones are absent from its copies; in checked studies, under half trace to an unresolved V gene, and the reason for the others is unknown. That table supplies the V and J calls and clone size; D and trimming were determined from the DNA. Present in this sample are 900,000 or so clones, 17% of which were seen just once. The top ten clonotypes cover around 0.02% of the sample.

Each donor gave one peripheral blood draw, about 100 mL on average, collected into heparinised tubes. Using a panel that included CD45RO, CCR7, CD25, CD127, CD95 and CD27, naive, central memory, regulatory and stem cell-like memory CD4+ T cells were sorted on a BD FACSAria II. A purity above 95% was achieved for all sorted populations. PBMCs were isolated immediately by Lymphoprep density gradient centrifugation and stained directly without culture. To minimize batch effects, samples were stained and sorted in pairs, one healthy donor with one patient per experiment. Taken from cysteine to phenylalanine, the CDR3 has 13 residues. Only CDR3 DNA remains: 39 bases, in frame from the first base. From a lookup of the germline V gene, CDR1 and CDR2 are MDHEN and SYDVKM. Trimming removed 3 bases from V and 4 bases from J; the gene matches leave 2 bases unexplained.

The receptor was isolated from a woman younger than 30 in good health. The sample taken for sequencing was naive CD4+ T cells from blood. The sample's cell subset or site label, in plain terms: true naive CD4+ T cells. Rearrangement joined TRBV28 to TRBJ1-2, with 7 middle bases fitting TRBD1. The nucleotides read TGTGCCAGCAGTTTCGACAGGGCCTATGGCTACACCTTC. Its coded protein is CASSFDRAYGYTF.